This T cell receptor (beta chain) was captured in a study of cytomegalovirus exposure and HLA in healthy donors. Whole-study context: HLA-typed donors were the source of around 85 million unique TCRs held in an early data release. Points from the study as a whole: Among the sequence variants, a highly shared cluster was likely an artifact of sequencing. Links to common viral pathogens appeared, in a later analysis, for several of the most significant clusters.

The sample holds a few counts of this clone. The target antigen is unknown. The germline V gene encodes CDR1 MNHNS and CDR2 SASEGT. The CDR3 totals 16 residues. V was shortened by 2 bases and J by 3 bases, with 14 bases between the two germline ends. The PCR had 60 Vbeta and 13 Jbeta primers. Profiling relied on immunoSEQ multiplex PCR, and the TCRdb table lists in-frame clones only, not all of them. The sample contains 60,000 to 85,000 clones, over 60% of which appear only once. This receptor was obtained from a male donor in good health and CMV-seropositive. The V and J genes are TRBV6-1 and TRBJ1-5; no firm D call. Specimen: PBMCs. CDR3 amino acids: CASSELVRQNNQPQHF. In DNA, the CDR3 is TGTGCCAGCAGTGAATTGGTGCGGCAGAACAATCAGCCCCAGCATTTT.